The 10 T cell receptor beta chains given below trace back to one sample, sequenced in a study of response to subunit inactivated influenza vaccine. In TCRdb, the RT-PCR reads were re-called with MiXCR into one record per CDR3 protein. The sample lists more than 400,000 distinct CDR3 sequences; roughly 11% were seen once. The sample in question was PBMCs from blood, obtained roughly 46 days after vaccination. These receptors all come from a man aged 50 to 59 who received an inactivated influenza vaccine.

This clonotype has at least ten counts. The genes are TRBV7-2 and TRBJ2-5, with 10 bases identical to TRBD2. Germline CDR1 and CDR2: SGHTA and FQGNSA. The J segment lost 5 bases and the V segment lost 2 bases, leaving 8 bases of the junction unmatched. The CDR3 has 16 residues. The CDR3 spells CASSLQAGGLLETQYF. In DNA, the CDR3 is TGTGCCAGCAGCTTACAAGCGGGGGGGTTGCTTGAGACCCAGTACTTC.

The chain joins TRBV2 to TRBJ2-2; 9 bases are shared with TRBD1. This CDR3 spans 18 amino acids. Germline V gene lookup returns CDR1 SNHLY and CDR2 FYNNEI. Losses at the gene ends were 5 bases for V and 7 bases for J; bases not matched to a gene: 17. The CDR3 DNA reads as TGTGCCAGCAGTCCGAGTGGGGGACAGGGAACTAGTTACGGGGAGCTGTTTTTT. Translated, it gives CASSPSGGQGTSYGELFF.

V gene TRBV20-1 combines with J gene TRBJ1-2; D might be TRBD1 (5 bases). V gave up 1 base and J gave up 1 base, with 7 bases separating them. This CDR3 region has 13 residues. Germline V CDR1 and CDR2: DFQATT, SNEGSKA (reference sequence). The CDR3 loop is CSARVRDNYGYTF. The CDR3 region has the DNA TGCAGTGCTAGAGTCAGGGATAACTATGGCTACACCTTC.

This clonotype was detected many times. At one end the junction does not follow the germline gene, possibly because of a read error. CDR3 sequence reads: CASSSGTGGDTQYF. The CDR3 DNA reads as TGTGCTAGCAGCTCCGGGACAGGGGGTGATACGCAGTATTTT. The V and J genes are TRBV7-7 and TRBJ2-3; 11 bases match TRBD1. The CDR3 loop spans 14 amino acids. Germline assignment: CDR1 SSHAT and CDR2 FNYEAQ (reference sequence). The full variable domain, its missing parts supplied by reference TRBV7-7 and TRBJ2-3, is GAGVSQSPRYKVTKRGQDVTLRCDPISSHATLYWYQQALGQGPEFLTYFNYEAQPDKSGLPSDRFSAERPEGSISTLTIQRTEQRDSAMYRCASSSGTGGDTQYFGPGTRLTVL.

The CDR3 bases are TGCAGTGCTAGTAGTTGGGGAGTGGGCGAGCAGTACTTC. Protein: CSASSWGVGEQYF. V usage is TRBV20-1 and J usage is TRBJ2-7, with D possibly TRBD2 on 5 matching bases. Trimming shortened V by 3 bases and J by 6 bases, and 15 bases separated the two germline ends. The CDR3 runs to 13 residues. The V gene's germline CDR1 is DFQATT and CDR2 SNEGSKA (reference sequence).

The V gene is TRBV11-1, the J gene TRBJ2-7, with TRBD1 matching over 8 bases. Germline loops: CDR1 SGHAT, CDR2 FQDESV (reference sequence). This CDR3 is built from 18 residues. Germline trimming cut 1 base from V and 5 bases from J; bases unmatched to any gene: 16. CDR3 in DNA: TGTGCCAGCAGCTTAGTATCCGGTCGGCAGGGGGCGAAGGACGAGCAGTACTTC. It specifies CASSLVSGRQGAKDEQYF.

This clonotype appeared many times. The V and J genes are TRBV20-1 and TRBJ1-2; D is unresolved. Germline loops: CDR1 DFQATT, CDR2 SNEGSKA (reference sequence). The CDR3 spans 15 residues. Trimming removed 0 bases from V and 4 bases from J, with 15 bases in between. CDR3 bases: TGCAGTGCTAGAGATTTTGGCACGACGGGCTATGGCTACACCTTC. Residues: CSARDFGTTGYGYTF.

The V gene is TRBV4-3, the J gene TRBJ2-1, with D possibly being TRBD1 (5 bases). The germline CDR1 and CDR2 sequences are LGHNA and YSLEER. V was cut by 4 bases and J by 4 bases, with 23 bases left in between. CDR3 size: 18 residues. DNA of the CDR3: TGCGCCAGCAGCCCGCTTTGGCTGACACAGGCCTCGTACAATGAGCAGTTCTTC. Translation: CASSPLWLTQASYNEQFF.

The chain couples TRBV5-1 to TRBJ2-7; no clear D gene. Germline CDR1 and CDR2: SGHRS and YFSETQ. There are 15 residues in the CDR3. V lost 0 bases and J lost 0, with 10 bases in between. Written as DNA, the CDR3 is TGCGCCAGCAGCTTGGATCGACTGAACTCCTACGAGCAGTACTTC. As protein: CASSLDRLNSYEQYF.

There are many counts of this clonotype. The chain has TRBV20-1 and TRBJ2-7; 9 bases line up with TRBD1. The CDR3 is made up of 15 amino acids. J gave up 1 base and V 6 bases, and 10 bases lay outside the gene matches. Germline V gene lookup returns CDR1 DFQATT and CDR2 SNEGSKA (reference sequence). CDR3 sequence: CSAPLNRGRSYEQYF. CDR3 DNA sequence: TGCAGTGCCCCCCTGAACAGGGGGCGATCCTACGAGCAGTACTTC.